The 13 T cell receptor beta chains given below trace back to one sample, sequenced in a study of a mutant IDH1 vaccine in newly diagnosed glioma. The antigens these receptors bind are not known. The table came from immunoSEQ multiplex PCR; TCRdb's copy has only in-frame clones and leaves some out. The repertoire holds 60,000 or so clones, with 75% to 90% as singletons. Time point given: week 11, during vaccination. A 20-mer mutant IDH1 peptide at 300 ug was injected subcutaneously with topical imiquimod. Sequenced here: PBMCs, sampled from a glioma patient whose treatment included an IDH1 peptide vaccine. These receptors all stem from a man aged 40-49 years with glioma.

The genes are TRBV28 and TRBJ2-4; D uncertain. Germline V gene data show CDR1 as MDHEN and CDR2 as SYDVKM. The CDR3 is 13 residues long. V lost 2 bases to trimming and J lost 0 bases, with 2 bases between them. The CDR3 region has the DNA TGTGCCAGCAGTTTAGCAGCCAAAAACATTCAGTACTTC. This codes for CASSLAAKNIQYF.

This clone came up once. The rearrangement links TRBV5-1 to TRBJ2-5; 10 nucleotides agree with TRBD2. J lost 5 bases, V lost 0 bases, and 4 bases had no gene match. Germline V gives CDR1 SGHRS, CDR2 YFSETQ. CDR3 length: 15 amino acids. CDR3 amino acids: CASSLALAGDETQYF. For the CDR3, the DNA is TGCGCCAGCAGCTTGGCCCTAGCGGGAGATGAGACCCAGTACTTC.

The rearrangement uses TRBV5-4 and TRBJ1-1, with 7 nucleotides matching TRBD1. Germline trimming cut 4 bases from V and 5 bases from J; bases unmatched to any gene: 8. This CDR3 has 14 amino acids. Germline CDR1 is SGHNT and CDR2 is YYREEE (reference sequence). Here the CDR3 reads CASSRGQIRTEAFF. The CDR3 DNA follows: TGTGCCAGCAGCCGGGGACAGATTCGGACTGAAGCTTTCTTT.

This clone was recorded once. The gene calls are TRBV6-5 and TRBJ1-1; 8 nucleotides match TRBD1. After removal of 1 base from V and 4 bases from J, the junction contained 5 bases not matched to a gene. The CDR3 sequence is 15 residues long. The germline V gene encodes CDR1 MNHEY and CDR2 SVGAGI. CDR3 loop: CASSYFRGRGTEAFF. For the CDR3, the DNA is TGTGCCAGCAGTTACTTCAGGGGGCGAGGCACTGAAGCTTTCTTT.

The chain has TRBV7-9 and TRBJ1-6; D is uncertain. CDR1 is SEHNR, CDR2 FQNEAQ, per germline (reference sequence). CDR3 length equals 15 residues. V was shortened by 5 bases and J by 1 base, with 9 bases between the two germline ends. The CDR3 sequence: CASSDQASYNSPLHF. The CDR3 region has the DNA TGTGCCAGCAGCGATCAGGCTTCCTATAATTCACCCCTCCACTTT.

The gene calls are TRBV19 and TRBJ1-1; D possibly corresponds to TRBD1 (5 bases). Germline lookup yields CDR1 LNHDA and CDR2 SQIVND (reference sequence). This CDR3 has 16 amino acids. The V end lost 5 bases, the J end lost 2 bases, and 18 bases lay between the germline ends. The CDR3 DNA follows: TGTGCCAGTAGTTTTACGACGTCCGGGGCAAACACTGAAGCTTTCTTT. This gives the protein CASSFTTSGANTEAFF.

This chain uses TRBV7-2 with TRBJ2-5, with no clear D. V lost 0 bases, J lost 1 base, and 9 bases lay in between. CDR1 SGHTA and CDR2 FQGNSA come from the germline V gene. The CDR3 is made up of 15 amino acids. The CDR3 sequence: CASSLAVGFQETQYF. The CDR3 bases are TGTGCCAGCAGCTTAGCTGTGGGCTTCCAAGAGACCCAGTACTTC.

The V gene is TRBV5-1, the J gene TRBJ2-5; the match to TRBD1 covers 7 bases. The trim removed 6 bases at V and 5 bases at J, leaving 16 bases unmatched. Germline CDR1 is SGHRS and CDR2 is YFSETQ. The CDR3 spans 16 residues. The CDR3 coding sequence is TGCGCCAGCAAGGGGGCGGTGGGCAGGACTGGCGAGACCCAGTACTTC. Amino acids: CASKGAVGRTGETQYF. The complete variable domain, with remaining parts taken from reference TRBV5-1 and TRBJ2-5, reads KAGVTQTPRYLIKTRGQQVTLSCSPISGHRSVSWYQQTPGQGLQFLFEYFSETQRNKGNFPGRFSGRQFSNSRSEMNVSTLELGDSALYLCASKGAVGRTGETQYFGPGTRLLVL.

This chain joins TRBV10-3 and TRBJ2-3; 10 nucleotides match TRBD2. Per the germline V gene, CDR1 is ENHRY and CDR2 is SYGVKD. The CDR3 extends over 15 amino acids. V shed 2 bases and J 4 bases; nucleotides not matched to a gene: 3. CDR3 sequence: CAISETSGVADTQYF. CDR3 DNA sequence: TGTGCCATCAGTGAGACTAGCGGGGTCGCAGATACGCAGTATTTT.

Here the CDR3 DNA reads TGTGCCAGCAGCCCACAGAGCGCAGATACGCAGTATTTT. Translating gives CASSPQSADTQYF. J is TRBJ2-3 and V is TRBV7-2; D remains unclear. The germline V and J ends were trimmed by 5 bases and 4 bases, with 10 bases remaining between them. Germline lookup yields CDR1 SGHTA and CDR2 FQGNSA. The CDR3 loop spans 13 amino acids.

The chain carries TRBV28 and TRBJ2-2, with D possibly called TRBD1 or TRBD2 (5 bases each). V dropped 7 bases and J dropped 1 base, with 19 bases sitting between them. This CDR3 contains 17 residues. Germline V gives CDR1 MDHEN, CDR2 SYDVKM. In nucleotides, the CDR3 is TGTGCCAGCACCTCCCCCCGGGACCCAAGGAACACCGGGGAGCTGTTTTTT. The encoded protein is CASTSPRDPRNTGELFF.

CDR3 bases: TGTGCCAGCAGTCCATATAGCAATCAGCCCCAGCATTTT. This codes for CASSPYSNQPQHF. The V call is TRBV7-2, the J call TRBJ1-5, with D unresolved. The CDR3 runs 13 residues. The germline CDR1 and CDR2 sequences are SGHTA and FQGNSA. Deletions cut 6 bases from V and 0 bases from J, with 6 bases between.

This chain connects TRBV9 to TRBJ1-1; maybe TRBD1 (5 bases). CDR3 size: 13 residues. V was pared by 4 bases and J by 5 bases, with 12 bases between. Germline V lookup: CDR1 SGDLS, CDR2 YYNGEE. CDR3 amino acids: CASSPMGGTEAFF. CDR3 DNA: TGTGCCAGCAGCCCGATGGGGGGGACTGAAGCTTTCTTT.